These T cell receptor beta chains were read from a single sample in a study of blood T cell repertoires in COVID-19. Repertoires were generated with immunoSEQ multiplex PCR, while TCRdb's copy carries only in-frame clones and drops some. The sample holds hundreds of thousands of clones, around 92% seen once. The sequenced sample was peripheral blood. These receptors were obtained from a woman aged 25 to 39 with COVID-19, enrolled during active disease. CDR3s include the opening cysteine and the closing phenylalanine or tryptophan. D genes are given only for firm matches. Expanded clones get a size class; other rows say once, few or many, or leave the size out.

j_call clone_size v_call d_call cdr3_length cdr3_aa cdr3_nt
TRBJ2-2 NA TRBV12-3/TRBV12-4 NA 13 CASSLRSAGELFF TGTGCCAGCAGCCTGAGGAGTGCCGGGGAGCTGTTTTTT
TRBJ2-3 NA TRBV5-1 TRBD2 18 CASSLGGILAGAADTQYF TGCGCCAGCAGCTTGGGGGGAATACTAGCGGGGGCCGCAGATACGCAGTATTTT
TRBJ2-5 NA TRBV11-3 NA 15 CASSFTGILQETQYF TGTGCCAGCAGCTTTACGGGAATCCTGCAAGAGACCCAGTACTTC
TRBJ1-2 NA TRBV28 TRBD1 15 CASSLPPVRGYGYTF TGTGCCAGCAGTTTACCCCCGGTCAGGGGGTATGGCTACACCTTC
TRBJ1-1 NA TRBV6-1 NA 16 CASSGARGQMNTEAFF TGTGCCAGCAGTGGCGCCAGAGGACAGATGAACACTGAAGCTTTCTTT
TRBJ1-6 NA TRBV5-6 NA 16 CASSDSRSSYNSPLHF TGTGCCAGCAGCGACAGCCGGAGCTCCTATAATTCACCCCTCCACTTT
TRBJ1-2 NA TRBV28 TRBD1 14 CASRDGQGAYGYTF TGTGCCAGCAGAGACGGACAGGGGGCGTATGGCTACACCTTC
TRBJ1-1 once TRBV27 NA 14 CASSLVVGSSQAFF TGTGCCAGCAGTTTGGTGGTCGGTTCTAGTCAAGCTTTCTTT
TRBJ1-2 NA TRBV5-5 NA 16 CASSAIRTVTMGGYTF TGTGCCAGCAGCGCTATTAGGACAGTAACTATGGGTGGCTACACCTTC
TRBJ2-3 NA TRBV7-9 NA 16 CASKREILRSTDTQYF TGTGCCAGCAAGAGGGAGATTTTGAGGAGCACAGATACGCAGTATTTT
TRBJ1-4 once TRBV2 TRBD1 18 CASSGWGTGETTNEKLFF TGTGCCAGCAGTGGTTGGGGGACAGGGGAGACAACTAATGAAAAACTGTTTTTT
TRBJ1-2 NA TRBV6-5 NA 16 CASRYGAAPRSGGYTF TGTGCCAGCAGGTACGGGGCGGCCCCTAGAAGTGGTGGCTACACCTTC
TRBJ2-7 NA TRBV7-2 TRBD2 14 CASSLERGSPEQYF TGTGCCAGCAGCTTAGAGCGGGGGTCACCCGAGCAGTACTTC
TRBJ1-2 NA TRBV24-1 NA 14 CATSDPDRTYGYTF TGTGCCACCAGTGACCCAGACAGGACATATGGCTACACCTTC
TRBJ1-2 few TRBV5-8 NA 16 CASSSEGRGYRAGYTF TGTGCCAGCAGCTCCGAGGGGCGGGGCTACCGGGCGGGCTACACCTTC
TRBJ1-4 NA TRBV6-5 NA 13 CASGRRPNEKLFF TGTGCCAGTGGGAGACGGCCGAATGAAAAACTGTTTTTT
TRBJ1-1 NA TRBV5-1 TRBD1 14 CASSSGTGGTEAFF TGCGCCAGCAGCTCTGGGACAGGGGGCACTGAAGCTTTCTTT
TRBJ1-2 NA TRBV28 NA 13 CASSFGRGVGYTF TGTGCCAGCAGTTTCGGCAGGGGTGTTGGCTACACCTTC
TRBJ2-5 NA TRBV9 TRBD2 14 CASSVASGKETQYF TGTGCCAGCAGCGTAGCTAGCGGAAAAGAGACCCAGTACTTC
TRBJ2-2 once TRBV4-2 NA 14 CASSQTGSSGELFF TGTGCCAGCAGCCAAACGGGGAGCTCCGGGGAGCTGTTTTTT
TRBJ2-1 NA TRBV7-8 TRBD1 18 CASRPDRGAPRSYNEQFF TGTGCCAGCAGGCCCGACAGGGGGGCCCCTCGGTCCTACAATGAGCAGTTCTTC
TRBJ2-5 NA TRBV5-4 NA 18 CASSAVGQGGLEGKTQYF TGTGCCAGCAGCGCGGTGGGGCAGGGCGGGCTGGAGGGAAAGACCCAGTACTTC
TRBJ2-4 NA TRBV7-3 TRBD1 13 CASSLGQRNIQYF TGTGCCAGCAGCTTGGGACAGAGGAACATTCAGTACTTC
TRBJ1-6 NA TRBV13 TRBD1 16 CASSSLGQDRNSPLHF TGTGCCAGCAGCTCCCTGGGACAGGACAGGAATTCACCCCTCCACTTT
TRBJ1-1 NA TRBV12-3/TRBV12-4 NA 13 CASSVQGFTEAFF TGTGCCAGCAGTGTACAGGGTTTCACTGAAGCTTTCTTT
TRBJ1-2 NA TRBV12-5 NA 14 CASGIEGGALGYTF TGTGCTAGTGGTATCGAGGGGGGGGCGTTGGGCTACACCTTC
TRBJ2-7 NA TRBV5-1 TRBD1 14 CASSSGQGAYEQYF TGCGCCAGCAGCTCGGGACAGGGGGCCTACGAGCAGTACTTC
TRBJ2-2 NA TRBV5-4 NA 15 CASSLALTNTGELFF TGTGCCAGCAGCTTGGCCTTAACGAACACCGGGGAGCTGTTTTTT
TRBJ1-2 NA TRBV12-3/TRBV12-4 TRBD1 13 CASRGDSHYGYTF TGTGCCAGCAGGGGGGACAGTCACTATGGCTACACCTTC
TRBJ2-2 NA TRBV3-1/TRBV3-2 NA 15 CASSHLGGNTGELFF TGTGCCAGCAGCCATCTCGGGGGGAACACCGGGGAGCTGTTTTTT
TRBJ2-1 NA TRBV30 TRBD2 12 CAWASGGNEQFF TGTGCCTGGGCTAGCGGGGGCAATGAGCAGTTCTTC
TRBJ1-5 NA TRBV6-5 NA 13 CASSRSGNQPQHF TGTGCCAGCAGCCGGAGTGGCAATCAGCCCCAGCATTTT
TRBJ1-1 NA TRBV30 NA 15 CAWSLTGTRWTEAFF TGTGCCTGGAGCTTGACAGGAACAAGATGGACTGAAGCTTTCTTT
TRBJ1-1 NA TRBV6-2/TRBV6-3 TRBD1 13 CASSFQGGTEAFF TGTGCCAGCAGTTTTCAGGGGGGCACTGAAGCTTTCTTT
TRBJ2-5 NA TRBV11-2 TRBD2 16 CASSLDSGGVWETQYF TGTGCCAGCAGCTTAGATAGCGGGGGAGTCTGGGAGACCCAGTACTTC
TRBJ1-5 NA TRBV7-6 NA 15 CASSLAPYSNQPQHF TGTGCCAGCAGCTTAGCTCCGTATAGCAATCAGCCCCAGCATTTT
TRBJ1-2 NA TRBV19 TRBD1 16 CASSSTGTGGANGYTF TGTGCCAGTAGTTCAACCGGGACAGGGGGCGCAAATGGCTACACCTTC
TRBJ1-1 few TRBV19 NA 15 CASSIMVQGGTEAFF TGTGCCAGTAGTATAATGGTGCAGGGTGGCACTGAAGCTTTCTTT
TRBJ1-4 few TRBV5-1 NA 17 CASSKPGTPNEGEKLFF TGCGCCAGCAGCAAGCCCGGGACTCCTAACGAGGGTGAAAAACTGTTTTTT
TRBJ2-1 few TRBV11-3 TRBD1 17 CASSLAAGQGFGNEQFF TGTGCCAGCAGCTTAGCCGCCGGACAGGGATTTGGGAATGAGCAGTTCTTC
TRBJ1-5 NA TRBV5-1 NA 16 CASSLSRHRSNQPQHF TGCGCCAGCAGCTTGTCCCGACATCGAAGCAATCAGCCCCAGCATTTT
TRBJ1-2 NA TRBV24-1 NA 12 CATSEPTAGYTF TGTGCCACCAGTGAACCGACAGCTGGCTACACCTTC
TRBJ2-2 few TRBV11-3 TRBD2 18 CASSPHLTSGGSTGELFF TGTGCCAGCAGCCCCCATTTGACTAGCGGGGGCTCCACCGGGGAGCTGTTTTTT
TRBJ1-5 NA TRBV6-6 TRBD1 16 CASSYPGTGGGQPQHF TGTGCCAGCAGTTACCCCGGGACAGGAGGCGGACAGCCCCAGCATTTT
TRBJ2-1 NA TRBV5-1 NA 15 CASSFTGGLGNEQFF TGCGCCAGCAGCTTTACGGGGGGCTTGGGGAATGAGCAGTTCTTC
TRBJ1-2 NA TRBV7-9 NA 16 CASSNSRTATNYGYTF TGTGCCAGCAGTAATAGCCGGACAGCTACTAACTATGGCTACACCTTC
TRBJ2-7 NA TRBV11-3 TRBD2 17 CASSLELGTSGPYEQYF TGTGCCAGCAGCTTAGAATTGGGGACTAGCGGCCCCTACGAGCAGTACTTC
TRBJ1-2 NA TRBV15 TRBD1 13 CATSRGQLYGYTF TGTGCCACCAGCAGGGGACAGCTCTATGGCTACACCTTC
TRBJ2-1 NA TRBV5-1 TRBD2 14 CASTLGTSGLEQFF TGCGCCAGCACCTTGGGGACTAGCGGATTAGAGCAGTTCTTC
TRBJ2-1 NA TRBV6-6 TRBD2 15 CASSYKRGGYNEQFF TGTGCCAGCAGTTACAAGCGGGGGGGCTACAATGAGCAGTTCTTC